The source of this T cell receptor (beta chain) is a study of blood T cell repertoires in COVID-19. Study as a whole: Donors in the United States, Italy and Spain gave samples during acute or convalescent COVID-19. PBMCs, B-cell-depleted T cells, or T cells provided the cDNA or gDNA that made up the material.

The CDR3 has 17 residues. The V segment lost 2 bases and the J segment 1 base; nucleotides outside the gene matches: 3. Germline V gene lookup returns CDR1 MNHEY and CDR2 SVGEGT. Original handling: How many nucleated cells were present was estimated from reference gene primer amplification. Method: immunoSEQ multiplex PCR; TCRdb's copy keeps in-frame clones and lacks some. That table supplies the V and J calls and clone size; D and trimming were determined from the DNA. This table holds about 220,000 clones, 82% found once. The sequenced material came from peripheral blood. The rearrangement links TRBV6-2 or TRBV6-3 to TRBJ2-5; 14 bases are a match to TRBD2. The receptor comes from a woman older than 75 with acute or convalescent COVID-19. The CDR3 spells CASSYRLAGGIQETQYF. CDR3 coding DNA: TGTGCCAGCAGTTACCGACTAGCGGGGGGGATCCAAGAGACCCAGTACTTC.